What follows describes a single TCR beta chain. This clonotype was seen a single time. The antigen this receptor binds is unknown. The junction shows a germline mismatch at one end, possibly a read error. Systemically healthy Caucasian individuals from Russia, around 38 in total and aged about 6 to 95 years, were included as donors. Each donor gave about 9.7 milliliters of peripheral blood, drawn into EDTA-treated Vacutainer tubes. Ficoll-Paque density-gradient centrifugation was used to isolate PBMCs, with at least 7 million per sample. Total RNA was extracted from PBMCs with Trizol reagent, with at least 6 micrograms obtained per sample. For every donor, an aliquot of PBMCs went through flow cytometry to measure the percentages of naive CD45RAhigh/CD27high T cells. This record comes from a study of blood T cells in healthy people across ages (dated by TCRdb to between 2015 and 2017). Concerning the study at large: In model experiments, template switching captured about one uniquely barcoded TCR beta cDNA molecule for every two T cells. Two additional independent replicas of 1 million unique cDNA reads from the same blood draw were analyzed for two donors (one aged 18 to 29 and one aged 80 or older). Four age groups were formed from the donors: young (average approximately 15 years), middle-aged (around 37), aged (around 62) and long-lived (more than 75). Using deep sequencing normalized with unique cDNA molecular identifiers, the study measured how TCR beta repertoire diversity changes with age.

What the work shows at the level of the full study, not this receptor alone: Total diversity estimates from one million sequenced T cells were considered lower bounds and underestimates. Compared with the aged group, the long-lived group had more naive CD4+ T cells, fewer expanded clones and increased TCR diversity, suggesting age selection. Donor CMV infection status was unknown, potentially confounding age-related changes in expanded clonotypes. Conclusive comparison of naive and antigen-experienced compartments was prevented by the profiling of bulk unsorted PBMCs. Observed TCR beta diversity per million T cells fell roughly linearly with age, and a significant reduction was already apparent by age approximately 41. The percentage of naive T cells measured by flow cytometry correlated strongly with observed TCR beta diversity.

The library was made by 5' RACE. Sequencing was performed on an Illumina HiSeq 2500. A second PCR of about 6 to 11 cycles was performed with a sample-barcoded 5' primer and a J-beta primer mix. Each TCR beta cDNA molecule received a unique molecular identifier from a template-switch 5' adaptor carrying 12 random nucleotides. Each sample yielded at least 3 million CDR3-containing paired-end reads. First-strand cDNA synthesis was performed from all RNA using the Mint cDNA synthesis kit, with priming by a TRBC-specific oligonucleotide. After uracil-DNA glycosylase treatment, a first 18-cycle PCR used universal primers M1SS and BC2_uni_R on all cDNA. The original methods were these. For normalization, 1 million high-quality reads, each with a distinct molecular identifier, were randomly selected from each sample. Instead of being binned into consensus sequences, reads with shared molecular identifiers were discarded. MiTCR, run with a Q25 quality threshold and the strictest error-elimination algorithm, handled CDR3 identification, clonotype clustering and error correction. A nonparametric unseen species model with Euler transformation was used to estimate lower-bound total TCR beta diversity. Through fastp at Q25 and MiXCR, TCRdb rebuilt clones from the public reads, retaining in-frame beta chains. Every distinct CDR3 protein forms one entry, paired with its most common genes and DNA. The V and J calls, along with clone size, are taken from TCRdb and not from the paper's own processing. The sample profile shows 450,000 to 650,000 distinct CDR3 sequences; about 25% of them were found once. Clones ranked in the top ten supply approximately 8.7% of the sample.

CDR1 and CDR2 are read off the germline V gene (reference sequence) as SEHNR and FQNEAQ. The CDR3 contains 16 residues, cysteine and phenylalanine counted. Only the CDR3 portion is preserved as DNA: 48 bases, with reading frame beginning at the first base. This sample was also put to use in a study of T cells of mothers and their children. The second paper further reports: Nine systemically healthy Caucasian individuals served as donors, namely three mothers together with their six children. cDNA synthesis consumed the entire amount of extracted RNA, loaded at roughly 1.5 ug RNA in each 15 ul reaction. In the second PCR, the M1S primer introduced both the sample barcodes and 2-4 random nucleotides. More than 8 million TCR beta CDR3 reads were obtained from each mother, and about 3 million reads were obtained from each child. Thymic selection similarly shapes TCR recombination output in related and unrelated pairs, with minor effect from inherited differences. Normalized repertoire overlap was always found to be slightly, but never significantly, higher in related mother-child pairs than in unrelated mother-child pairs. No persistent microchimeric T cell clones were found, with a detection sensitivity of around 100 clones per million clonotypes. To look for features that set related mother-child pairs apart from unrelated individuals, the researchers ran deep NGS to compare the TCR beta repertoires of mothers and children. The mean age was roughly 36 +/- 4 years for the mothers and about 12 +/- 4 years for the children. After adapter ligation with NEBNext reagents, the libraries were sequenced on Illumina HiSeq 2000 with 100+100 nt paired-end reads. To prevent cross-contamination, the mother and child libraries were prepared one month apart and sequenced in separate runs. Between about 500,000 and 2,300,000 distinct TCR beta clonotypes were identified per donor. Naive TCR beta clonotypes were estimated from low-frequency clonotypes matched to each donor's FACS-determined naive share, without sorting.

Here the chain combines TRBV7-9 and TRBJ2-3; possibly the D gene is TRBD1, per 6 matching bases. The clonotype originates from a boy between 10 and 17 years old in good health. Sample: blood. CDR3 sequence: CASSPIWDTSTDTQCF. DNA sequence: TGTGCCAGCAGCCCGATATGGGACACAAGCACAGATACGCAGTGTTTT.